This T cell receptor (beta chain) is drawn from a study of T cell changes during pregnancy in multiple sclerosis. The CDR3 runs to 15 residues. Germline assignment: CDR1 LNHDA and CDR2 SQIVND (reference sequence). Trimming took off 3 bases at V and 0 bases at J, with 9 bases between the two ends. Repertoires were generated with immunoSEQ multiplex PCR, while TCRdb's copy carries only in-frame clones and drops some. The sample yields around 32,000 clones, roughly 86% seen once. The origin of this receptor is a female donor with multiple sclerosis, enrolled in a pregnancy study. The sample in question was CD8+ T cells from peripheral blood mononuclear cells, obtained before pregnancy. The chain recombines TRBV19 with TRBJ1-5; D ambiguous. The CDR3 loop reads CASSMMGYSNQPQHF. The CDR3 DNA reads TGTGCCAGTAGTATGATGGGCTATAGCAATCAGCCCCAGCATTTT.